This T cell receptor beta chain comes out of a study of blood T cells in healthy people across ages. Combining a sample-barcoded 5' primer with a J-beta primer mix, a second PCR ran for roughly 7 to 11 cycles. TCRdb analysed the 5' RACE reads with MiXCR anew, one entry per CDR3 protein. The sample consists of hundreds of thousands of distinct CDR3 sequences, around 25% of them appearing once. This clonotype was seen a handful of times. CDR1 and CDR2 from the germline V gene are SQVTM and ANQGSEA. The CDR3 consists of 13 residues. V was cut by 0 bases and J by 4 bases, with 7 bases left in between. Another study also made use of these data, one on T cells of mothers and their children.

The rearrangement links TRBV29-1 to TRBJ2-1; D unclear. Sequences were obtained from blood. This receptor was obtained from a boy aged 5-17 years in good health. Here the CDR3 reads CSVEEILYNEQFF. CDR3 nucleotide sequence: TGCAGCGTTGAAGAAATCCTATACAATGAGCAGTTCTTC.